A selection of T cell receptor beta chains follows, all from one sample in a study of T cells in Graves' hyperthyroidism and ophthalmopathy. TCRdb re-called the multiplex PCR reads with MiXCR, one entry per CDR3 protein. This table holds a few hundred thousand distinct CDR3 sequences, 40% to 55% found once. Specimen: peripheral blood or thyroid tissue (not recorded which). These receptors all stem from a woman younger than 35 with Graves' hyperthyroidism. CDR3s include the opening cysteine and the closing phenylalanine or tryptophan. A D gene is named only where the DNA matches it firmly. A row's size may be missing; if present it is once, few, many or a size class.

>TRBD2|TRBJ2-5|TRBV7-8|few
CASSLSAGVFQETQYF
TGTGCCAGCAGCTTGTCGGCGGGAGTTTTTCAAGAGACCCAGTACTTC
>.|TRBJ2-7|TRBV7-9|many
CASLTEGIHEQYF
TGTGCCAGCCTCACTGAGGGAATCCACGAGCAGTACTTC
>TRBD1|TRBJ1-2|TRBV20-1|.
CSASLHRGNVYGYTF
TGCAGTGCTAGCCTCCACAGGGGAAATGTATATGGCTACACCTTC
>TRBD2|TRBJ2-7|TRBV28|many
CASTASGSAREQYF
TGTGCCAGCACAGCTAGCGGGAGCGCTCGTGAGCAGTACTTC
>.|TRBJ2-2|TRBV29-1|.
CSVELATPGSCFF
.
>.|TRBJ1-2|TRBV7-2|.
CASSLGTGDGCTF
TGTGCCAGCAGCTTAGGGACGGGTGATGGCTGCACCTTC
>.|TRBJ2-7|TRBV4-1|few
CASSQGVAGEQYF
TGCGCCAGCAGCCAAGGGGTCGCCGGCGAGCAGTACTTC
>TRBD2|TRBJ2-7|TRBV3-1|many
CASSQVGRTYEQYF
TGTGCCAGCAGCCAAGTCGGGAGGACGTACGAGCAGTACTTC
>.|TRBJ2-2|TRBV2|.
CASRQTGELFF
TGTGCCAGCAGACAGACAGGGGAGCTGTTTTTT
>.|TRBJ1-1|TRBV11-2|.
CASSRFGLNTDAFF
TGTGCCAGCAGCCGTTTCGGTCTGAACACTGACGCTTTCTTT
>.|TRBJ2-5|TRBV24-1|many
CATSEGTGYGETQYF
TGTGCCACCAGTGAAGGTACAGGTTACGGGGAGACCCAGTACTTC